This entry features one TCR beta chain sequence. This CDR3 region has 15 residues. Trimming cost V 2 bases and J 0 bases, with 10 bases left between them. CDR1 and CDR2 from the germline V gene are LGHNA and YNFKEQ. HTBI primers from iRepertoire and Arm-PCR of CDR3 regions yielded the TCR beta libraries. TCRdb re-called the multiplex PCR reads with MiXCR, one entry per CDR3 protein. The sample lists about 460,000 distinct CDR3 sequences, about 20% occurring once. Regarding time point: persistent/refractory GD, antithyroid drugs over 5 years with positive TRAb. PBMCs provided the RNA from which the TCR library was made. These data belong to a study of regulatory T cells in long-lasting Graves disease.

The chain has TRBV4-2 and TRBJ1-1, with D uncertain. The specimen was peripheral blood mononuclear cells (PBMCs), collected when the disease was refractory, from a patient treated with antithyroid drugs. The clonotype originates from a female donor with Graves disease. The DNA for the CDR3 is TGTGCCAGCAGCCAACGGACGGCCCTGAACACTGAAGCTTTCTTT. Translated, it gives CASSQRTALNTEAFF.